The 9 T cell receptor beta chains given below trace back to one sample, sequenced in a study of T-cell reconstitution after alpha-beta-depleted transplantation in children. During its preparation, the TCRbeta library received unique molecular identifiers. TCRdb fed the PCR reads into MiXCR, producing one record per CDR3 protein. The repertoire has 440,000 or so distinct CDR3 sequences, roughly 43% of them found once; the top ten carry approximately 25%. The sequencing used PBMCs, collected before TCRalphabeta/CD19-depleted stem cell transplant. These receptors were obtained from a girl aged 2-9 years with aplastic anemia, due to receive a stem cell transplant.

The chain joins TRBV12-3 or TRBV12-4 to TRBJ2-7; 7 nucleotides line up with TRBD1. This CDR3 is built from 12 residues. Trimming took 6 bases from V and 7 from J; bases not matched to a gene: 6. CDR3 sequence: CASREGTVEQYF. CDR3 DNA: TGTGCCAGCAGGGAAGGGACAGTTGAGCAGTACTTC.

V and J are TRBV10-3 and TRBJ1-2; possible D gene TRBD1, 5 bases. V was clipped by 2 bases and J by 0 bases, with 10 bases between them. This CDR3 is built from 15 residues. Germline CDR1 ENHRY, CDR2 SYGVKD. DNA for the CDR3: TGTGCCATCAGTGAGCCAGGGAGAGCTAACTATGGCTACACCTTC. It translates to CAISEPGRANYGYTF.

This clonotype was counted only a few times. The chain uses TRBV12-3 or TRBV12-4 and TRBJ2-1; D not certain. Between the trimmed V and J ends, which lost 5 bases and 3 bases, there was a span of 17 bases. CDR3 length: 16 residues. The chain's CDR3 is CASSRSVGVDYNEQFF. The CDR3 nucleotides read TGTGCCAGCAGTCGCTCCGTGGGCGTAGACTACAATGAGCAGTTCTTC.

This chain connects TRBV12-3 or TRBV12-4 to TRBJ1-5, with TRBD1 matching 8 bases. Germline trimming cut 0 bases from V and 7 bases from J; bases unmatched to any gene: 8. This CDR3 has 16 amino acids. In DNA form, the CDR3 reads TGTGCCAGCAGTTTAGCGGATGGGACAGGTCGACAGCCCCAGCATTTT. This encodes CASSLADGTGRQPQHF.

This clonotype was counted many times. The chain carries TRBV5-1 and TRBJ2-3; maybe TRBD1 (6 bases). CDR1 and CDR2 (germline): SGHRS, YFSETQ. The CDR3 loop spans 18 amino acids. With 0 bases removed from V and 1 base from J, the gap between germline ends came to 18 bases. CDR3 sequence: CASSLVPGAVSGTDTQYF. CDR3 nucleotides: TGCGCCAGCAGCTTGGTGCCAGGGGCCGTCTCGGGCACAGATACGCAGTATTTT.

This clonotype was counted ten times or more. CDR3: CASSPTQGAGEQYF. The CDR3 coding sequence is TGTGCCAGCAGCCCTACACAGGGGGCGGGTGAGCAGTACTTC. The chain joins TRBV9 to TRBJ2-7; 9 nucleotides align to TRBD1. This CDR3 has 14 amino acids. Per the germline V gene, CDR1 is SGDLS and CDR2 is YYNGEE. V was clipped by 4 bases and J by 7 bases; unmatched bases: 9.

The gene calls are TRBV12-3 or TRBV12-4 and TRBJ2-3, with TRBD1 matching 11 bases. V lost 6 bases, J lost 3 bases, and 8 bases stayed unmatched. This CDR3 has 16 residues. This chain's CDR3 is CASSTPRDRGTDTQYF. The CDR3 DNA sequence: TGTGCCAGCAGCACCCCCCGGGACAGGGGGACAGATACGCAGTATTTT.

J is TRBJ2-7 and V is TRBV11-2; a possible D gene is TRBD1 (5 bases). V was clipped by 5 bases and J by 4 bases, with 15 bases between them. In germline, CDR1 is SGHAT, CDR2 FQNNGV. The CDR3 spans 14 residues. Here the CDR3 DNA reads TGTGCCAGCAGCGTACGACAGTTCCCTTACGAGCAGTACTTC. This codes for CASSVRQFPYEQYF.

In DNA, the CDR3 is TGTGCCAGCAGCATTAACAGGGCTCAGATTCCCACAGATACGCAGTATTTT. Translating it yields CASSINRAQIPTDTQYF. The chain is built from TRBV7-2 and TRBJ2-3; a weak D match, TRBD1 (6 bases). Trimming shortened V by 5 bases and J by 2 bases, and 20 bases separated the two germline ends. Germline V gives CDR1 SGHTA, CDR2 FQGNSA. The CDR3 runs to 17 residues. Full variable domain (missing parts from reference TRBV7-2 and TRBJ2-3): GAGVSQSPSNKVTEKGKDVELRCDPISGHTALYWYRQSLGQGLEFLIYFQGNSAPDKSGLPSDRFSAERTGGSVSTLTIQRTQQEDSAVYLCASSINRAQIPTDTQYFGPGTRLTVL.